This record covers a single T cell receptor beta chain. Its antigen remains unidentified. No clone much larger than this one lies a single base away; base qualities are absent. Trimming at the junction amounts to 2 bases on V and 8 bases on J, and the germline ends lie 15 bases apart. From cysteine to phenylalanine, the CDR3 is 14 amino acids long. The retained sequence is limited to the CDR3, 42 bases, with the frame set at the first base. CDR1 is given as SGHAT and CDR2 as FQNNGV, both from the germline V gene. The cohort was made up of approximately 670 healthy bone marrow donors. Cohort members were all nominally healthy when sampled, although unrecorded immune exposures were likely present. The donor tested CMV seropositive, placing the donor among the 310 or so seropositive members of the cohort. Every donor gave a peripheral blood sample, and the peripheral blood mononuclear cells from that sample were used for TCR beta sequencing. The Qiagen DNeasy Blood Extraction Kit was used to extract genomic DNA from the blood cell samples.

This sample was taken from a study of cytomegalovirus exposure and HLA in healthy donors (TCRdb year 2017). Context from the whole study: An earlier analysis of roughly 630 of the donors reported about 290 Gb of sequence data and approximately 110 million unique TCR beta sequences from about 179 million T cells. Approximately 300 gigabases of sequencing data and around 88 million unique TCR sequences made up an early release that covered around 640 HLA-typed donors. Of the 300 to 450 genotyped donors, around 81% fell in the genetic ancestry cluster associated with self-reported Caucasian donors. The study aimed to test whether cataloging public T cell receptors could reveal signatures of past pathogen exposure. The study used immunosequencing to profile the T cell repertoires of several hundred subjects and linked those repertoires to cytomegalovirus serostatus. Besides the first cohort of more than 650 subjects, a separate validation cohort made up of over 95 different subjects was used. High-throughput TCR immunosequencing, statistical association of individual TCRs with disease status, and machine learning were combined to predict cytomegalovirus infection status. A later analysis re-examined previously published TCR beta repertoires from 600 to 700 donors and added high-resolution HLA genotyping to investigate patterns of TCR occurrence. Rather than using new phenotypic data, the later analysis identified candidate immune exposures from TCR beta sequences and from how often those sequences occurred across donors. An earlier analysis of nearly 600 of the donors applied high-throughput TCR beta sequencing to assess whether each TCR beta V gene segment acted as functional or pseudogenic. Alongside the repertoire data, information on donor age, sex, ethnicity and CMV serostatus was compiled. A later genetic analysis took genome-wide SNP genotypes for about 55% of the 666 donors and used that subset as a discovery cohort. Every repertoire in the discovery cohort had been generated on one and the same sequencing platform. Both class I and class II loci were covered by HLA typing, at four-digit resolution. Typing coverage varied by locus: roughly 629-640 donors for A, B, C, DRB1 and DQB1; some 520 for DQA1; over 600 for DPA1; roughly 450 for DPB1. Because of strong linkage in the cohort, five DR-DQ haplotypes were treated as single units for association and clustering. Across 300 to 400 genotyped donors of the cohort, an average of approximately 220,000 unique TCR beta nucleotide sequences per donor were sequenced, and roughly 17% of those sequences were non-productive. General conclusions and limits of the study: The presence/absence analyses assumed that sequencing depth was roughly uniform across donors, and that assumption may not be true. A cluster of highly shared sequence variants was judged likely to be a technical artifact of the sequencing pipeline. In a later analysis, TCR association rates were found to vary across HLA loci, with the most associated TCRs seen for DRB1 alleles and the fewest for HLA-C alleles. According to a later analysis, parvovirus B19, influenza, CMV and Epstein-Barr virus appeared linked to several top co-occurrence clusters. Immune exposure information for the cohort was limited to CMV serostatus. The classifier was reported to diagnose cytomegalovirus status with high specificity and sensitivity in both the original and validation cohorts. Because HLA typing was unavailable for some donors at each locus, only the typed subset was used in association tests. This cohort had only TCR beta chains sequenced, and the lack of alpha or paired-chain data limited which features could be detected. Most CMV-associated TCR beta chains appeared to be HLA-restricted in a later analysis, and the HLA associations seemed to be driven largely by CMV exposure. In the study, 150 to 200 TCR beta chains were listed as associated with cytomegalovirus. Three of the identified cytomegalovirus-associated TCR beta chains were confirmed in vitro to be specific for cytomegalovirus antigens. According to a later genetic analysis, donors in an Asian-associated ancestry cluster had fewer N-insertions in productive TCRs than the approximately 630-donor mean. The 87-base-pair reads could not distinguish some IMGT-functional V segments, including TRBV6-2 and TRBV6-3, so those segments were excluded. An earlier analysis of approximately 600 of the donors showed that most TCR beta V segments appeared in productive rearrangements either about 90% or about 30% of the time, which broadly matched IMGT annotations. In a later analysis, 16,951 TCR beta sequences were associated with specific HLA alleles at a false discovery rate of 0.05. Most TCR sequences were seen in very few donors, while some public TCRs were found in many individuals. An association between a missense DCLRE1C variant and V-gene and J-gene trimming of TCR beta chains was found in a later genetic analysis and replicated in an independent cohort. The earlier analysis of 587 of the donors excluded some 16 rarely observed V segments, including chromosome 9 orphons, because counts were too low. In a later analysis, HLA-associated TCR beta chains showed more clonal expansion and lower generation probabilities than non-associated chains that were equally common. A further reported finding was that TCR beta sequences accurately predicted the HLA-A and HLA-B alleles for most subjects in the first cohort. Linkage disequilibrium might explain the correlated functional status among segregating V segments, but an unknown experimental factor could not be ruled out. When HLA alleles, especially DR and DQ, strongly co-occurred, TCR associations were difficult to assign to individual alleles. The authors suggested that the approach could potentially be extended to other disease states and immunological phenotypes.

Receptor libraries were prepared by the immunoSEQ multiplex PCR assay. A mixture of 60 forward primers for TCR Vbeta segments and 13 reverse primers for TCR Jbeta segments was used in the multiplex PCR. The CDR3 region of rearranged TCR beta genes was amplified from genomic DNA with a multiplex PCR assay. On the Illumina HiSeq System, the amplified TCR beta libraries were sequenced as 87-base-pair reads. In the paper's pipeline: A later analysis tallied 75 million to 95 million unique TCR beta chains across the 666 repertoires, and 10 million to 11 million of those chains were shared by two or more donors. Raw reads were error-corrected and collapsed into unique sequences by a nearest-neighbor algorithm in which closely related sequences were merged to remove PCR and sequencing errors. To assign V, D and J gene segments, CDR3 sequences were aligned to IMGT reference sequences. For a sequence to be retained, a match of at least six nucleotides was required to both a V gene segment and a J gene segment. A rearrangement was called productive if the CDR3 had no stop codons and remained in frame with V and J, and every other rearrangement was called non-productive. CDR3 was defined according to IMGT convention as the region running from the second conserved V-encoded cysteine to the conserved J-encoded phenylalanine. The earlier analysis of around 640 of the donors excluded sequences that lacked an unambiguous match to a single V gene segment. An earlier analysis of about 600 of the donors called V segments functional above 56.7% productive rearrangements and segregating when the between-donor standard deviation exceeded 5%. A statistical classification framework was built to diagnose cytomegalovirus status from the catalog of TCR beta chain sequences. A later analysis assigned V and J genes by comparing TCR nucleotide sequences with IMGT/GENE-DB human TR gene sequences. A later analysis assigned CDR3 sequences and most-parsimonious VDJ recombination scenarios with the TCRdist pipeline. In a later analysis, each TCR beta chain was defined by its CDR3 amino acid sequence together with its V-gene family, and reads without a unique V-gene family were excluded. As a way to deal with suspected cross-contamination and a sequencing artifact, a later analysis dropped approximately 570 nucleotide sequences that were highly shared and had low generation probability. In a later analysis, a clonal expansion index for each public chain was calculated from normalized within-repertoire ranks of inferred template counts. In a later analysis, generation probabilities were computed with a VDJ recombination model fitted to out-of-frame rearrangements, and the resulting probabilities were checked against IGoR. In a later analysis, hypergeometric tests were used to score TCR-TCR, TCR-HLA and TCR-CMV co-occurrence, with a repertoire-size bias correction applied to TCR pairs. To estimate false discovery rates, a later analysis permuted the HLA or CMV assignments 20 times. In a later analysis, co-occurring TCRs were grouped using DBSCAN, and TCRdist sequence similarity was added for clustering within HLA-allele-positive subsets. Co-occurrence clustering excluded repertoires with fewer than 30,000 or more than 120,000 public chains, plus five with anomalous nucleotide sharing. Entries here come from immuneACCESS through TCRdb and include only in-frame sequences with V and J called. Some clones fail to appear in such tables; in the studies checked, an unresolved V gene covers under half of the shortfall, and the cause of the remainder is unknown. V and J calls plus clone size are reproduced from that table; the DNA served to infer D and trimming. The sample data list 150,000 or so clones, and 60% to 85% of these were observed just once. The ten largest account for 2.5% to 3.5% of the sample.

The sequencing input was PBMCs. The chain couples TRBV11-2 to TRBJ1-2; the D gene cannot be resolved reliably. The sequence derives from a woman in her 50s in good health and CMV-seropositive. Read as DNA, the sequence is TGTGCCAGCAGCTTAAAAGGCTTGGGAGACGGCTACACCTTC. This encodes CASSLKGLGDGYTF. The full variable domain, with segments outside the CDR3 supplied by the reference TRBV11-2 and TRBJ1-2 proteins, appears as EAGVAQSPRYKIIEKRQSVAFWCNPISGHATLYWYQQILGQGPKLLIQFQNNGVVDDSQLPKDRFSAERLKGVDSTLKIQPAKLEDSAVYLCASSLKGLGDGYTFGSGTRLTVV.